These T cell receptor beta chains were read from a single sample in a study of blood T cell repertoires in COVID-19. The table came from immunoSEQ multiplex PCR; TCRdb's copy has only in-frame clones and leaves some out. The sample contains around 150,000 clones, 65% to 85% of which appear only once. The sample taken for sequencing was peripheral blood. The receptors come from an elderly woman with acute or convalescent COVID-19. Both conserved end residues are part of each CDR3. The D gene is left open where the match is weak. Rows may omit the clone size; those that give it use once, few, many or a size class.

D,V,size,J,length,DNA,CDR3
-,TRBV19,few,TRBJ1-3,16,TGTGCCAGTAAAGGGGCGGAGGGGAGCTCTGGAAACACCATATATTTT,CASKGAEGSSGNTIYF
-,TRBV6-5,-,TRBJ1-5,15,TGTGCCAGCAGTCGACAGAAGGGTAGCAATCAGCCCCAGCATTTT,CASSRQKGSNQPQHF
-,TRBV2,-,TRBJ1-1,13,TGTGCCATCCAAGGGGGGGGGTCGACTGAAGCTTTCTTT,CAIQGGGSTEAFF
-,TRBV12-3/TRBV12-4,-,TRBJ1-2,12,TGTGCCAGCAGTTTCGGGATGTATGGCTACACCTTC,CASSFGMYGYTF
-,TRBV14,few,TRBJ1-1,13,TGTGCCAGCAGCCGTCGGGTGGGCACTGAAGCTTTCTTT,CASSRRVGTEAFF
TRBD2,TRBV6-1,-,TRBJ2-1,16,TGTGCCAGCAGTGCCCGTGGCGGGGGGGCTAAGGGTGAGCAGTTCTTC,CASSARGGGAKGEQFF
-,TRBV5-8,once,TRBJ2-3,11,TGTGCCAGCAGCCTCACAGATACGCAGTATTTT,CASSLTDTQYF
-,TRBV2,-,TRBJ2-5,12,TGTGCCAGCAGCCCGGGGAGGGAGACCCAGTACTTC,CASSPGRETQYF
TRBD2,TRBV4-2,-,TRBJ2-3,17,TGTGCCAGCAGCCAACATAGCGGGAGGGCCGGGACAGATACGCAGTATTTT,CASSQHSGRAGTDTQYF
-,TRBV7-8,once,TRBJ1-5,14,TGTGCCAGCAGCCCCGGGAGGATTACACAGCCCCAGCATTTT,CASSPGRITQPQHF
TRBD1,TRBV24-1,-,TRBJ2-3,18,TGTGCCACCGGGAAGACAGGGGTTGAACTAGGGAGCACAGATACGCAGTATTTT,CATGKTGVELGSTDTQYF
-,TRBV6-1,few,TRBJ1-5,15,TGTGCCAGCAGGTCCGACAGGATGAGCAATCAGCCCCAGCATTTT,CASRSDRMSNQPQHF
-,TRBV7-2,-,TRBJ2-7,14,TGTGCCAGCAGCTTAGCGGTCGGTACCTACGAGCAGTACTTC,CASSLAVGTYEQYF
-,TRBV7-8,-,TRBJ2-7,13,TGTGCCAGCAGCCGACTAGTAACCTACGAGCAGTACTTC,CASSRLVTYEQYF
-,TRBV5-8,-,TRBJ1-3,16,TGTGCCAGCAGCTTCCCAGACAGGCCCTCTGGAAACACCATATATTTT,CASSFPDRPSGNTIYF
-,TRBV5-6,-,TRBJ2-1,13,TGTGCCAGCAGCGATACGGGTCTAAATGAGCAGTTCTTC,CASSDTGLNEQFF
-,TRBV9,-,TRBJ2-7,15,TGTGCCAGCAGCGTAGCCCAGGGGCAGGACTACGAGCAGTACTTC,CASSVAQGQDYEQYF
TRBD2,TRBV5-1,-,TRBJ2-3,15,TGCGCCAGCAGGCGGGAGGGCCGCAGCACAGATACGCAGTATTTT,CASRREGRSTDTQYF
-,TRBV7-9,-,TRBJ2-6,14,TGTGCCATCCGGGAAGGGTCAGGGGCCAACGTCCTGACTTTC,CAIREGSGANVLTF
-,TRBV7-9,many,TRBJ2-7,12,TGTGCCAGCAGCTCTCGCGGAAACGAGCAGTACTTC,CASSSRGNEQYF
TRBD2,TRBV19,-,TRBJ2-7,14,TGTGCCAGTAGTATAGCGACTAGCGTTTACGAGCAGTACTTC,CASSIATSVYEQYF
-,TRBV7-2,-,TRBJ2-3,13,TGTGCCAGCCTTATCTCTAGCACAGATACGCAGTATTTT,CASLISSTDTQYF
-,TRBV6-2/TRBV6-3,-,TRBJ2-1,16,TGTGCCAGCAGCCCCCGGGTAGCTGGCTCCTACAATGAGCAGTTCTTC,CASSPRVAGSYNEQFF
-,TRBV5-1,few,TRBJ1-3,17,TGCGCCAGCAGCTTGGAGGCAGGCAACCGAAGAATAGGCACCATATATTTT,CASSLEAGNRRIGTIYF
TRBD2,TRBV18,-,TRBJ2-3,15,TGTGCCAGCTCACCACCGGGCGGGGGGACAGATACGCAGTATTTT,CASSPPGGGTDTQYF
-,TRBV19,once,TRBJ1-3,16,TGTGCCAGTAGTATATCCCCCCGCAGGTCTGGAAACACCATATATTTT,CASSISPRRSGNTIYF
-,TRBV19,-,TRBJ1-6,17,TGTGCCAGTAGTATAAACCGGGGGAGCTCCTATAATTCACCCCTCCACTTT,CASSINRGSSYNSPLHF
-,TRBV2,-,TRBJ1-1,14,TGTGCCAGCAGTGCTAGGGGACTGACGACTGAAGCTTTCTTT,CASSARGLTTEAFF
-,TRBV12-3/TRBV12-4,once,TRBJ2-3,13,TGTGCCAGCAGCTTCGAGGGCGTAGATACGCAGTATTTT,CASSFEGVDTQYF
TRBD2,TRBV19,-,TRBJ2-2,16,TGTGCCAGTAGTATCCGGACTAGCGGTAACACCGGGGAGCTGTTTTTT,CASSIRTSGNTGELFF
-,TRBV6-5,once,TRBJ1-5,13,TGTGCCAGCAGTTCTAGACCGGATCAGCCCCAGCATTTT,CASSSRPDQPQHF
-,TRBV19,few,TRBJ1-5,15,TGTGCCAGTAGCTCAACAGGGACCCCTAATCAGCCCCAGCATTTT,CASSSTGTPNQPQHF
-,TRBV30,few,TRBJ1-3,16,TGTGCCTGGAGTGTAAGGGAGACAGGCTCTGGAAACACCATATATTTT,CAWSVRETGSGNTIYF
TRBD2,TRBV5-1,-,TRBJ2-1,14,TGCGCCAGCAGCATCGCGACTAGCGGGGGCGAGCAGTTCTTC,CASSIATSGGEQFF
TRBD1,TRBV6-1,-,TRBJ2-3,19,TGTGCCAGCAGTGAAAGAGGGGCCCGGACAGGGGGCGTAGCAGATACGCAGTATTTT,CASSERGARTGGVADTQYF
TRBD1,TRBV6-6,-,TRBJ1-1,15,TGTGCCAGCAGAAGGGACAGGGTCGAAGGGACTGAAGCTTTCTTT,CASRRDRVEGTEAFF
-,TRBV28,once,TRBJ1-4,15,TGTGCCAGCAGGGCTCCATCTGCAACTAATGAAAAACTGTTTTTT,CASRAPSATNEKLFF
-,TRBV5-6,-,TRBJ2-1,14,TGTGCCAGCAGCTTGAGAATAGCTTTTGGTGAGCAGTTCTTC,CASSLRIAFGEQFF
TRBD1,TRBV3-1/TRBV3-2,few,TRBJ1-5,15,TGTGCCAGCAGCCAAGATCGGACAGGGGTCCAGCCCCAGCATTTT,CASSQDRTGVQPQHF
-,TRBV11-1,-,TRBJ2-7,13,TGTGCCAGCAGCCGAGGTCGTTTTGGAGAGCAGTACTTC,CASSRGRFGEQYF
-,TRBV6-5,-,TRBJ2-4,16,TGTGCCAGCAGTTACGGTCCGGGACTAGCCAAAAACATTCAGTACTTC,CASSYGPGLAKNIQYF
-,TRBV28,-,TRBJ2-2,13,TGTGCCAGCAAAGATTCGGACACCGGGGAGCTGTTTTTT,CASKDSDTGELFF